The rows below give T cell receptor beta chains drawn from one sample of a study of T cell repertoires in cytomegalovirus infection. In TCRdb, the reads were re-called with MiXCR into one record per CDR3 protein. The sample lists more than 200,000 distinct CDR3 sequences, around 8.7% seen once, with roughly 16% in the top ten. Sequencing used PBMCs. The receptors stem from a human donor in good health (CMV status not recorded). Some clones in this sample may be carry-over from other donors' samples. Both conserved end residues are part of each CDR3. A D gene is named only where the DNA matches it firmly. Clone size is shown for a subset of rows, as once, few, many or a class of expanded clone.

J | length | D | size | V | CDR3 | DNA
TRBJ1-1 | 15 | . | many | TRBV28 | CASRGAEKMNTEAFF | TGTGCCAGCAGGGGGGCAGAAAAAATGAACACTGAAGCTTTCTTT
TRBJ1-2 | 17 | TRBD1 | . | TRBV19 | CASSGRDRHTLVYGYTF | TGTGCCAGTAGTGGCCGGGACAGACACACATTGGTCTATGGCTACACCTTC
TRBJ2-3 | 13 | . | . | TRBV20-1 | CSARESRSDTQYF | TGCAGTGCTAGAGAATCTAGGAGCGATACGCAGTATTTT
TRBJ2-3 | 18 | TRBD2 | many | TRBV7-9 | CASSLRGGGPPSQDTQYF | TGTGCCAGCAGCTTAAGGGGCGGGGGGCCACCTTCGCAAGATACGCAGTATTTT
TRBJ2-1 | 14 | TRBD2 | many | TRBV7-9 | CASNRAGGPNEQFF | TGTGCCAGCAATAGAGCGGGGGGGCCCAATGAGCAGTTCTTC
TRBJ2-7 | 16 | . | many | TRBV7-8 | CASSLVFRASVLEQYF | TGTGCCAGCAGCTTAGTCTTTCGAGCTAGCGTCCTCGAGCAGTACTTC
TRBJ1-6 | 14 | . | many | TRBV20-1 | CSATRTVGNSPLHF | TGCAGTGCAACCCGGACAGTGGGAAATTCACCCCTCCACTTT
TRBJ1-4 | 14 | . | many | TRBV28 | CASSPAGQGEKLFF | TGTGCCAGCAGCCCGGCGGGCCAGGGCGAAAAACTGTTTTTT
TRBJ1-5 | 14 | . | many | TRBV6-2/TRBV6-3 | CASSYSGDYQPQHF | TGTGCCAGCAGTTACTCGGGAGATTATCAGCCCCAGCATTTT
TRBJ1-6 | 14 | . | many | TRBV7-2 | CASSYTGTNSPLHF | TGTGCCAGCAGCTACACCGGGACTAATTCACCCCTCCACTTT
TRBJ1-1 | 13 | TRBD1 | many | TRBV19 | CASSYRGDFEAFF | TGTGCCAGTAGTTACAGGGGAGACTTTGAAGCTTTCTTT
TRBJ2-3 | 15 | . | many | TRBV5-1 | CASSGRTGSTDTQYF | TGCGCCAGCAGCGGACGCACCGGGAGCACAGATACGCAGTATTTT
TRBJ2-5 | 14 | . | . | TRBV2 | CASSDQGEFGTQYF | TGTGCCAGCAGTGACCAGGGCGAATTTGGGACCCAGTACTTC
TRBJ2-7 | 13 | . | . | TRBV7-2 | CASSLGTPNEQYF | TGTGCCAGCAGCCTCGGGACTCCGAACGAGCAGTACTTC
TRBJ1-3 | 13 | TRBD1 | many | TRBV12-3/TRBV12-4 | CAFRDRAGNTIYF | TGTGCCTTCCGGGACAGGGCCGGAAACACCATATATTTT
TRBJ2-5 | 15 | . | many | TRBV7-2 | CASSLVGAQRETQYF | TGTGCCAGCAGCTTAGTAGGAGCACAGAGAGAGACCCAGTACTTC
TRBJ2-7 | 17 | TRBD2 | . | TRBV28 | CASSLYSRTSGRGEQYF | TGTGCCAGCAGTTTATACTCCAGGACTAGCGGGAGGGGCGAGCAGTACTTC
TRBJ1-6 | 13 | . | many | TRBV28 | CASSLGQREPLHF | TGTGCCAGCAGTTTGGGTCAGAGAGAACCCCTCCACTTT
TRBJ2-7 | 15 | TRBD2 | few | TRBV7-8 | CASSQLAGRNSEQYF | TGTGCCAGCAGTCAGCTAGCGGGACGGAATTCCGAGCAGTACTTC
TRBJ2-3 | 15 | . | . | TRBV2 | CASSEGATSTDTQYF | TGTGCCAGCAGTGAAGGGGCGACTAGCACAGATACGCAGTATTTT
TRBJ1-4 | 14 | TRBD1 | many | TRBV7-2 | CASSQTGDNEKLFF | TGTGCCAGCAGCCAAACAGGGGATAATGAAAAACTGTTTTTT
TRBJ1-2 | 13 | TRBD1 | many | TRBV7-2 | CASSSGQGVGYTF | TGTGCCAGCAGCTCGGGACAGGGTGTTGGCTACACCTTC
TRBJ2-2 | 15 | TRBD1 | few | TRBV7-3 | CASSAGTANTGELFF | TGTGCCAGCAGCGCTGGGACAGCGAACACCGGGGAGCTGTTTTTT
TRBJ1-1 | 15 | . | . | TRBV7-2 | CASTQGGVGNTEAFF | TGTGCCAGCACCCAGGGCGGGGTCGGGAACACTGAAGCTTTCTTT
TRBJ1-4 | 15 | TRBD1 | many | TRBV15 | CATSTPTGGTEKLFF | TGTGCCACCAGCACCCCGACAGGGGGTACAGAAAAACTGTTTTTT
TRBJ2-7 | 14 | . | many | TRBV12-3/TRBV12-4 | CASSPMGQSYEQYF | TGTGCCAGCAGCCCCATGGGACAATCCTACGAGCAGTACTTC
TRBJ2-2 | 17 | TRBD1 | many | TRBV11-2 | CASSPALGQGGTGELFF | TGTGCCAGCAGCCCCGCGCTGGGACAGGGGGGGACCGGGGAGCTGTTTTTT
TRBJ2-7 | 14 | TRBD2 | many | TRBV5-1 | CASSTGLVGREQYF | TGCGCCAGCAGCACGGGACTAGTAGGACGCGAGCAGTACTTC
TRBJ1-1 | 14 | . | . | TRBV5-4 | CASSPGPRSTEAFF | TGTGCCAGCAGCCCGGGTCCGAGGTCGACTGAAGCTTTCTTT
TRBJ1-4 | 14 | . | many | TRBV12-3/TRBV12-4 | CASTPGLHREKLFF | TGTGCCAGCACCCCGGGTCTCCATCGGGAAAAACTGTTTTTT
TRBJ2-7 | 14 | TRBD1 | few | TRBV11-2 | CASSIGTDSYEQYF | TGTGCCAGCAGCATAGGGACAGACTCCTACGAGCAGTACTTC
TRBJ2-3 | 16 | . | . | TRBV20-1 | CSASPLSTGRTDTQYF | TGCAGTGCTAGCCCCCTCTCGACAGGGAGGACAGATACGCAGTATTTT
TRBJ2-3 | 14 | . | few | TRBV6-4 | CASSREYSTDTQYF | TGTGCCAGCAGTAGGGAATACTCAACAGATACGCAGTATTTT
TRBJ2-5 | 13 | . | many | TRBV28 | CASSPQIPETQYF | TGTGCCAGCAGTCCGCAGATCCCAGAGACCCAGTACTTC
TRBJ1-4 | 14 | . | many | TRBV28 | CASLPGGWYEKLFF | TGTGCCAGCCTTCCGGGAGGATGGTATGAAAAACTGTTTTTT
TRBJ2-4 | 15 | . | many | TRBV7-2 | CASSPFAEGKNIQYF | TGTGCCAGCAGCCCCTTCGCGGAGGGAAAAAACATTCAGTACTTC
TRBJ1-2 | 15 | . | . | TRBV15 | CATSRVEGKVYGYTF | TGTGCCACCAGCAGAGTGGAAGGGAAGGTGTATGGCTACACCTTC